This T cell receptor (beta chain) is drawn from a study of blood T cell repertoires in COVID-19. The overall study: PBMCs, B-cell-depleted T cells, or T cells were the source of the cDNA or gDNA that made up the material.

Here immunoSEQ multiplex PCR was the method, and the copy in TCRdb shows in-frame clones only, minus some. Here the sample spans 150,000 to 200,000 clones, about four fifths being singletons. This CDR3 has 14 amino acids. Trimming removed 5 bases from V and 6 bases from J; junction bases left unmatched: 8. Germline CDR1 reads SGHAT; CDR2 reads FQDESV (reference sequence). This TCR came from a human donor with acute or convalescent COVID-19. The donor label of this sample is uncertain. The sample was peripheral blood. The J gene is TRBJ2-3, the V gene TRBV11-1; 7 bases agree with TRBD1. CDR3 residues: CASSPRTGADTQYF. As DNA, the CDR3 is TGTGCCAGCAGCCCTAGGACAGGAGCGGATACGCAGTATTTT. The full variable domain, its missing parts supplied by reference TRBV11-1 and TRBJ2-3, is EAEVAQSPRYKITEKSQAVAFWCDPISGHATLYWYRQILGQGPELLVQFQDESVVDDSQLPKDRFSAERLKGVDSTLKIQPAELGDSAMYLCASSPRTGADTQYFGPGTRLTVL.